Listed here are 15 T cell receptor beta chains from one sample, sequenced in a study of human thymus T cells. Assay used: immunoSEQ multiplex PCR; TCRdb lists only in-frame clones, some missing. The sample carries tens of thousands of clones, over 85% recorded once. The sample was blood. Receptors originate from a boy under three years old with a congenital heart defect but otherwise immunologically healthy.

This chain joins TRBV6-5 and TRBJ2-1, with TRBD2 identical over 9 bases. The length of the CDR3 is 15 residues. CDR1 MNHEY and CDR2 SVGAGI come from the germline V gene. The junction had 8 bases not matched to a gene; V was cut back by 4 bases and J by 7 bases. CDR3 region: CASSWDSGRSNEQFF. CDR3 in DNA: TGTGCCAGCAGTTGGGATAGCGGGAGATCGAATGAGCAGTTCTTC.

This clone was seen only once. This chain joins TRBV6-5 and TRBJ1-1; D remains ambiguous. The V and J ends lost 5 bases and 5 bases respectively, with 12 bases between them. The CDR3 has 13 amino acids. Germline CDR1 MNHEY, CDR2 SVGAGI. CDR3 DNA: TGTGCCAGCAGTAACGGACTGGGGACTGAAGCTTTCTTT. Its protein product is CASSNGLGTEAFF.

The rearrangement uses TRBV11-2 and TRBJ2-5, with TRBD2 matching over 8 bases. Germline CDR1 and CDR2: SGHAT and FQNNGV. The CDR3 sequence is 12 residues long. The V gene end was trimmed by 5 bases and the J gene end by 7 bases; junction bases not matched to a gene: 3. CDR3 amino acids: CASSQGLGTQYF. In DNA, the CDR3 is TGTGCCAGCAGCCAGGGACTAGGGACCCAGTACTTC.

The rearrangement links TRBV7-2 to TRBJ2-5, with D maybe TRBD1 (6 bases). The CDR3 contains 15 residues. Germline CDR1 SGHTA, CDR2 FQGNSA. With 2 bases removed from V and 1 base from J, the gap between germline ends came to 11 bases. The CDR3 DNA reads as TGTGCCAGCAGCTTAAGGGGGTCTTCCCAAGAGACCCAGTACTTC. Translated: CASSLRGSSQETQYF.

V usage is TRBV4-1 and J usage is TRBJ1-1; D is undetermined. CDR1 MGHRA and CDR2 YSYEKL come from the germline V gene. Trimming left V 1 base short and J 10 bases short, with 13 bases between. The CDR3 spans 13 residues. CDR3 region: CASSQGTYSAAFF. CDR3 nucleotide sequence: TGCGCCAGCAGCCAAGGGACCTATAGTGCAGCTTTCTTT.

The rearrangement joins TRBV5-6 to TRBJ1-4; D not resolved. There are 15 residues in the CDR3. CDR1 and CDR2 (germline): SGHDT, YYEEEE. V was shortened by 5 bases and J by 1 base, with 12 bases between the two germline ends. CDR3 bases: TGTGCCAGCAGACCCTGGGGAGGAACTAATGAAAAACTGTTTTTT. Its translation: CASRPWGGTNEKLFF.

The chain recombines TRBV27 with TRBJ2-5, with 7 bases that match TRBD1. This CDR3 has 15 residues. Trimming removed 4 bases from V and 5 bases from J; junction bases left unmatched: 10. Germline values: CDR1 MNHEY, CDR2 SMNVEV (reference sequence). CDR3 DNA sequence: TGTGCCAGCAGTTCCCAGGACAGGAGGCGGGAGACCCAGTACTTC. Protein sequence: CASSSQDRRRETQYF.

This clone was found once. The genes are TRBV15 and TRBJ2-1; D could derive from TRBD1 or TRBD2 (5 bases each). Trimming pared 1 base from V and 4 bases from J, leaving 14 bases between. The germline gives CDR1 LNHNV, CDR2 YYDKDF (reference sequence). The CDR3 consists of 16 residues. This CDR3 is CATSRGGTPLYNEQFF. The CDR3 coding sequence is TGTGCCACCAGCAGAGGGGGGACCCCTCTTTACAATGAGCAGTTCTTC.

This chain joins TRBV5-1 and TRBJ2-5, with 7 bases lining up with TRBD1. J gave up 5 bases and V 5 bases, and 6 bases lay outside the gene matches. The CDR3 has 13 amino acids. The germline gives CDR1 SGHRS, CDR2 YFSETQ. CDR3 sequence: CASRLGGDETQYF. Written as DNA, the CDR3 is TGCGCCAGCAGGCTAGGGGGCGACGAGACCCAGTACTTC.

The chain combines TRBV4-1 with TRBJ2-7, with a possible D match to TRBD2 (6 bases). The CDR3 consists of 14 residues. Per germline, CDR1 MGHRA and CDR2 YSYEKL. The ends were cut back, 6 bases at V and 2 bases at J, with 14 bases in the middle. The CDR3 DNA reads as TGCGCCAGCAGACGTGGGACTTCCACCTACGAGCAGTACTTC. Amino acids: CASRRGTSTYEQYF.

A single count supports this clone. CDR3 in amino acids: CASSLVVSTDTQYF. The CDR3 DNA sequence: TGTGCCAGCAGTTTAGTGGTTAGCACAGATACGCAGTATTTT. The chain has TRBV28 and TRBJ2-3, with unresolved D. Per germline, CDR1 MDHEN and CDR2 SYDVKM. V shed 2 bases and J shed 0 bases, with 6 bases lying between them. The CDR3 length is 14 residues. Full variable domain (remainder filled in from reference TRBV28 and TRBJ2-3): DVKVTQSSRYLVKRTGEKVFLECVQDMDHENMFWYRQDPGLGLRLIYFSYDVKMKEKGDIPEGYSVSREKKERFSLILESASTNQTSMYLCASSLVVSTDTQYFGPGTRLTVL.

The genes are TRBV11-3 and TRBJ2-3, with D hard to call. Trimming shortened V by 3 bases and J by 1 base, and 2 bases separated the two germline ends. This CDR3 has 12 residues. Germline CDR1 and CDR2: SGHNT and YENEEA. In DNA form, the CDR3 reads TGTGCCAGCAGCTTGGGCACAGATACGCAGTATTTT. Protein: CASSLGTDTQYF.

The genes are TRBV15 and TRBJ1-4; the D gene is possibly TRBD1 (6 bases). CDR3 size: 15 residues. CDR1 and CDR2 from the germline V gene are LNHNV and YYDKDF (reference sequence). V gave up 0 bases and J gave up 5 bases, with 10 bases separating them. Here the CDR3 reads CATSRDQGRNEKLFF. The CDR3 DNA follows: TGTGCCACCAGCAGAGATCAGGGGCGCAATGAAAAACTGTTTTTT.

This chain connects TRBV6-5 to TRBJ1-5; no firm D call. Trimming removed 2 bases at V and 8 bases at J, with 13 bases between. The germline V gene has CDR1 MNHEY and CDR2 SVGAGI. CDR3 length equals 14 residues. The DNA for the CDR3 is TGTGCCAGCAGTTACGGTTGGGGAGCTGAGCCCCAGCATTTT. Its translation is CASSYGWGAEPQHF.

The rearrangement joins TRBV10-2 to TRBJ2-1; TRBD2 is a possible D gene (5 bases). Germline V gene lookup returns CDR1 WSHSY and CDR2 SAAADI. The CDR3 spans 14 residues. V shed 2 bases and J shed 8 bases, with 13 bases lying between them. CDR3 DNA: TGCGCCAGCAGTGAGGCGCTAGCTAGAGATGAGCAGTTCTTC. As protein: CASSEALARDEQFF.